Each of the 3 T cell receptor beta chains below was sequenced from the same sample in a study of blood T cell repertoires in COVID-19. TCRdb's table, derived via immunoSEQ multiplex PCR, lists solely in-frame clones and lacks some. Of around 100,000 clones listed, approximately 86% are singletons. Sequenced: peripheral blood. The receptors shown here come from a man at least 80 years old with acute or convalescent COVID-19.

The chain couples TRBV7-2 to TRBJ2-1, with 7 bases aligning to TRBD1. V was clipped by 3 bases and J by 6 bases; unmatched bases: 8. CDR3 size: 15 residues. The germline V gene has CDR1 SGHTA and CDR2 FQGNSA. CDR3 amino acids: CASSFGQETGNEQFF. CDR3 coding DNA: TGTGCCAGCAGCTTCGGACAGGAAACGGGCAATGAGCAGTTCTTC.

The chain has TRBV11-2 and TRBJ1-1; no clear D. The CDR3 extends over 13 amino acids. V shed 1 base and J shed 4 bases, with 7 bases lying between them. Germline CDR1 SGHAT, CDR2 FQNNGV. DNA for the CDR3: TGTGCCAGCAGCTTAGTCCCCATCACTGAAGCTTTCTTT. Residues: CASSLVPITEAFF.

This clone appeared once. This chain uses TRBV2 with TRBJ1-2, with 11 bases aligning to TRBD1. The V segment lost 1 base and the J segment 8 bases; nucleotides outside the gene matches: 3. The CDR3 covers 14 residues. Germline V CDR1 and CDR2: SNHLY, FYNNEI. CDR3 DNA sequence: TGTGCCAGCAGTGAAGTTAGGGACAGGGGGGGCTACACCTTC. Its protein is CASSEVRDRGGYTF. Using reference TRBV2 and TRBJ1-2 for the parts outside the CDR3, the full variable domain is EPEVTQTPSHQVTQMGQEVILRCVPISNHLYFYWYRQILGQKVEFLVSFYNNEISEKSEIFDDQFSVERPDGSNFTLKIRSTKLEDSAMYFCASSEVRDRGGYTFGSGTRLTVV.